The 8 T cell receptor beta chains below all came from one sample that was sequenced in a study of response to subunit inactivated influenza vaccine. MiXCR, run by TCRdb on the RT-PCR reads, gives a single entry per CDR3 protein. The sample lists 500,000 to 600,000 distinct CDR3 sequences; 10% to 15% were seen once. Source: PBMCs from blood, taken roughly 46 days after vaccination. These receptors all stem from a man aged 45-65 years who received an inactivated influenza vaccine.

This clonotype has just a few counts. V gene TRBV5-5 combines with J gene TRBJ2-1; possible D gene TRBD2, 6 bases. Per the germline V gene, CDR1 is SGHKS and CDR2 is YYEKEE (reference sequence). V was clipped by 4 bases and J by 2 bases, with 16 bases between them. The CDR3 spans 16 residues. The CDR3 is CASSGSAGSTYNEQFF. The CDR3 bases are TGTGCCAGCAGCGGATCCGCGGGGTCCACCTACAATGAGCAGTTCTTC.

This chain joins TRBV6-5 and TRBJ2-7; TRBD1 aligns across 8 bases. The CDR3 contains 16 residues. V was clipped by 0 bases and J by 4 bases; unmatched bases: 8. The germline CDR1 and CDR2 sequences are MNHEY and SVGAGI. This CDR3 is CASSYSSSGGRYEQYF. The CDR3 nucleotides read TGTGCCAGCAGTTACTCTTCGTCAGGGGGCAGATACGAGCAGTACTTC.

The rearrangement joins TRBV20-1 to TRBJ1-2, with 10 bases fitting TRBD1. The CDR3 is made up of 11 amino acids. J gave up 9 bases and V 5 bases, and 3 bases lay outside the gene matches. Germline loops: CDR1 DFQATT, CDR2 SNEGSKA (reference sequence). The DNA for the CDR3 is TGCAGTGCTTCGACAGGGGGCCGCTACACCTTC. Translated: CSASTGGRYTF.

This clonotype has only a few counts. This sequence joins TRBV5-1 and TRBJ2-4; either TRBD1 or TRBD2 may supply D (5 bases each). CDR1 and CDR2 from the germline V gene are SGHRS and YFSETQ. The CDR3 is 16 residues long. Trimming left V 7 bases short and J 5 bases short, with 22 bases between. The CDR3 DNA sequence: TGCGCCAGCCACGAAGGGGCGCGGGTTCGTGAAAACATTCAGTACTTC. It specifies CASHEGARVRENIQYF.

This clonotype has a handful of counts. V gene TRBV15 combines with J gene TRBJ1-5; a possible D gene is TRBD1 (5 bases). The CDR3 covers 15 residues. V lost 0 bases and J 4 bases, leaving 10 bases between the germline ends. Per germline, CDR1 LNHNV and CDR2 YYDKDF (reference sequence). As DNA, the CDR3 is TGTGCCACCAGCAGAGATGGGGACGGGAATCAGCCCCAGCATTTT. Its translation: CATSRDGDGNQPQHF.

The rearrangement joins TRBV5-1 to TRBJ1-1; D might be TRBD1 (5 bases). The V and J ends lost 2 bases and 2 bases respectively, with 10 bases between them. This CDR3 has 14 residues. Germline V gives CDR1 SGHRS, CDR2 YFSETQ. The CDR3 bases are TGCGCCAGCAGCTTCGCGACAGCAAACACTGAAGCTTTCTTT. Translating it yields CASSFATANTEAFF.

This clonotype was counted at least ten times. The chain links TRBV12-3 or TRBV12-4 to TRBJ2-5; D not resolved. Trimming removed 5 bases from V and 5 bases from J, with 18 bases in between. The CDR3 is made up of 15 amino acids. CDR3 loop: CASSPSPGSGETQYF. CDR3 in DNA: TGTGCCAGCAGTCCCAGTCCTGGGTCTGGGGAGACCCAGTACTTC.

This clonotype was observed a few times. The rearrangement uses TRBV20-1 and TRBJ1-1; 7 bases are a match to TRBD1. This CDR3 is built from 13 residues. The germline V gene has CDR1 DFQATT and CDR2 SNEGSKA (reference sequence). After removal of 7 bases from V and 5 bases from J, the junction contained 10 bases not matched to a gene. CDR3 DNA sequence: TGCAGTGTAACGGGACAGTCGTATACTGAAGCTTTCTTT. It translates to CSVTGQSYTEAFF.